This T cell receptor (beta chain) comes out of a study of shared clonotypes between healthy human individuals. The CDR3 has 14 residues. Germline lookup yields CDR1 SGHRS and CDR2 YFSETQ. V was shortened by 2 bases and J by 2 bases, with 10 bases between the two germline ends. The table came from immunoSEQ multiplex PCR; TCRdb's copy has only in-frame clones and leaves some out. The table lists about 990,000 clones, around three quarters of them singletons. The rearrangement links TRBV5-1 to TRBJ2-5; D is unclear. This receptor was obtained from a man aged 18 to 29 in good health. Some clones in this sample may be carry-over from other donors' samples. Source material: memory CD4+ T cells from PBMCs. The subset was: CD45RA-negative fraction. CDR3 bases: TGCGCCAGCAGCTTTCAGAGATCACAAGAGACCCAGTACTTC. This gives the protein CASSFQRSQETQYF. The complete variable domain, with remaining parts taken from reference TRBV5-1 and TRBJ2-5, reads KAGVTQTPRYLIKTRGQQVTLSCSPISGHRSVSWYQQTPGQGLQFLFEYFSETQRNKGNFPGRFSGRQFSNSRSEMNVSTLELGDSALYLCASSFQRSQETQYFGPGTRLLVL.